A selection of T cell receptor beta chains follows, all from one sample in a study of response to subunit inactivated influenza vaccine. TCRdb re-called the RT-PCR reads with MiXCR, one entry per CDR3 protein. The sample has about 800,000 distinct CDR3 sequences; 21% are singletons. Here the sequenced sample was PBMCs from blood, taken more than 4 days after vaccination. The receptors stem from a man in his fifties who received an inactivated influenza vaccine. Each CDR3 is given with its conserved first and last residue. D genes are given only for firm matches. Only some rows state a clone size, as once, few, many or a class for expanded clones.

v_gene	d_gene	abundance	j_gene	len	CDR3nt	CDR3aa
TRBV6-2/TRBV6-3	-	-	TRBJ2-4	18	TGTGCCAGCAGTTACTTTCCGGGAATTCAAGGGGCCAAAAACATTCAGTACTTC	CASSYFPGIQGAKNIQYF
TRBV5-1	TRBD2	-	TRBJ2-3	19	TGCGCCAGCAGCTTGGCAGGGGACCTAGCGGGAGAAGGCGCAGATACGCAGTATTTT	CASSLAGDLAGEGADTQYF
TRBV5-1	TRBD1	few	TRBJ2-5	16	TGCGCCAGCAGCGACCGGACAGGAACGGTACAAGAGACCCAGTACTTC	CASSDRTGTVQETQYF
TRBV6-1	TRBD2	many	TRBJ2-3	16	TGTGCCAGCCATTTTTCTAGCGGGAGAGGGTCAGATACGCAGTATTTT	CASHFSSGRGSDTQYF
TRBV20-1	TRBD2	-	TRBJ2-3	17	TGCAGTGCTAGAGGGGTTATGCGGGGGGTTCTGGCAGATACGCAGTATTTT	CSARGVMRGVLADTQYF
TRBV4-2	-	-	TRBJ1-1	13	TGTGCCAGCAGCCAAGATAGTCAGACTGAAGCTTTCTTT	CASSQDSQTEAFF
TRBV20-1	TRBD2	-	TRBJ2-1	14	TGCAGTGCTAGAGTTGGGACTAGCCCCTCAGTGCAGTTCTTC	CSARVGTSPSVQFF
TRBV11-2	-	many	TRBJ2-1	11	TGTGCCAGCAGCCGAGGACGGGGGCAGTTCTTC	CASSRGRGQFF
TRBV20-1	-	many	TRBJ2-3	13	TGCAGTCTAACCGCCTATACGGTCTTTAGGCAGTATTTT	CSLTAYTVFRQYF
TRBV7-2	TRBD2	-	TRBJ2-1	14	TGTGCCAGCAGCCCGACCGACGGGAGGGATGAGCAGTTCTTC	CASSPTDGRDEQFF
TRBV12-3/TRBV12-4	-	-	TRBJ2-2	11	TGTGCCACCGGGCGGGGCGGGGAGCTGTTTTTT	CATGRGGELFF
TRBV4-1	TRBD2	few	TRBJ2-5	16	TGCGCCAGCAGACCCGTTGGGCTAGCGGGTTACGAGACCCAGTACTTC	CASRPVGLAGYETQYF
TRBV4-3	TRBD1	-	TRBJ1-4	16	TGCGCCAGCAGCCAAGGACAGGGGGCAACTAATGAAAAACTGTTTTTT	CASSQGQGATNEKLFF
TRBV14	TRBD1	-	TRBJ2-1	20	TGTGCCAGCAGCCAAGATTCGTCCAGGGGGCTCCTACGAGGTGGGATTGAGCAGTTCTTC	CASSQDSSRGLLRGGIEQFF
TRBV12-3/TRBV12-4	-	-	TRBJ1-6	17	TGTGCCAGCAGTCCAAGGGACACCCTCCTAGGGGATTCACCCCTCCACTTT	CASSPRDTLLGDSPLHF
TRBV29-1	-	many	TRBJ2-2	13	TGCAGCGGGGCCCTTTCGAACACCGGGGAGCTGTTTTTT	CSGALSNTGELFF
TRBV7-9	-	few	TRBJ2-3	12	TGTGCCAGCCAGAGATACACAGATACGCAGTATTTT	CASQRYTDTQYF
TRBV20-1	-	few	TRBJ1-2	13	TGCAGTGCTAGAGAGGTGGCCGCCCGTGGCTACACCTTC	CSAREVAARGYTF
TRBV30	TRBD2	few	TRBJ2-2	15	TGTGCCTGGAGTTACGGGGGGGCCGGCTCCGGGGAGCTGTTTTTT	CAWSYGGAGSGELFF
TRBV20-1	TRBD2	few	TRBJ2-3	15	TGCAGTCCAAGGAAGGGCGGGAGTTTAGCAGATACGCAGTATTTT	CSPRKGGSLADTQYF
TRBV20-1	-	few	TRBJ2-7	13	TGCAGTGCTAGGATCGGACACCTCTACGAGCAGTACTTC	CSARIGHLYEQYF
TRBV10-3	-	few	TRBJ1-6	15	TGTGCCATCAGTGATAGAGACGGATTTGATTCACCCCTCCACTTT	CAISDRDGFDSPLHF
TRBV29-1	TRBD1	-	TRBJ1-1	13	TGCAGCGTCCCGACAGGGTGGAACACTGAAGCTTTCTTT	CSVPTGWNTEAFF
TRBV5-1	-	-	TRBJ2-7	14	TGCGCCAGCAGCTTGGCGGCTAGCATCTACGAGCAGTACTTC	CASSLAASIYEQYF
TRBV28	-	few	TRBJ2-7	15	TGTGCCAGCAGCCCAGGACAGGGAGGGCACTACGAGCAGTACTTC	CASSPGQGGHYEQYF
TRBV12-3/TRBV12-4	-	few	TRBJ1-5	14	TGTGCCAGCAGTTCCATGCAGGGCAATCAGCCCCAGCATTTT	CASSSMQGNQPQHF
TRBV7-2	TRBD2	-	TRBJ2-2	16	TGTGCCAGCAGCCCGCGGAGTCTAGCGGGGTCCGGGGAGCTGTTTTTT	CASSPRSLAGSGELFF
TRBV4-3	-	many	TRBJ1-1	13	TGCGCCAGCAGCCGAGAAATGAACACTGAAGCTTTCTTT	CASSREMNTEAFF
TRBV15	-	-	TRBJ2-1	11	TGTGCCACCAGCAGAGATTTCGAGCAGTTCTTC	CATSRDFEQFF
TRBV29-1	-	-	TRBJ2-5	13	TGCAGCGTTGAATGGGGGCGGGGGGAGACCCAGTACTTC	CSVEWGRGETQYF
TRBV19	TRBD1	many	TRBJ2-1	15	TGTGCCAGTAGTATAGGGACAGGGGGGTACAATGAGCAGTTCTTC	CASSIGTGGYNEQFF
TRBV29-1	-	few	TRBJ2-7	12	TGCAGCGTTGGACTAGTCGGCCCCGAGCAGTACTTC	CSVGLVGPEQYF
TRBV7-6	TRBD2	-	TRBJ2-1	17	TGTGCCAGCAGCTTAGAGGCCGGGACTAGCGGGAAGTCTGAGCAGTTCTTC	CASSLEAGTSGKSEQFF
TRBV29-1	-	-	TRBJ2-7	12	TGCAGCGCAAAATCGCAAACCTACGAGCAGTACTTC	CSAKSQTYEQYF
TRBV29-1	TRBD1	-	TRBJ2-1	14	TGCAGCATAGCAGTGGGGACAGGGGTCAATGAGCAGTTCTTC	CSIAVGTGVNEQFF
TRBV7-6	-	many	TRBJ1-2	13	TGTGCCAGCAGCTTTCAGGGCCTTCGAGGCTACACCTTC	CASSFQGLRGYTF
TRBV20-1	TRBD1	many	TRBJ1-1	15	TGCAGTGCTAGCTGGTACAGGGGGATGAACACTGAAGCTTTCTTT	CSASWYRGMNTEAFF
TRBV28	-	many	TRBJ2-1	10	TGTGCCAGCAGTTTAGTTGAGCAGTTCTTC	CASSLVEQFF
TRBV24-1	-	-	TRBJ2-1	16	TGTGCCACCAGTGATACCCCGTTGGGGGCGAGGAATGAGCAGTTCTTC	CATSDTPLGARNEQFF
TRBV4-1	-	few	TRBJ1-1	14	TGCGCCAGCAGCCCCTGGGCCTGGAGGACTGAAGCTTTCTTT	CASSPWAWRTEAFF
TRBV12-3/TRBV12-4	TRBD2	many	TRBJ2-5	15	TGTGCCAGCAGTTTGCAGCGGGGGGTACAAGAGACCCAGTACTTC	CASSLQRGVQETQYF
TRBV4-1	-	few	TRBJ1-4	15	TGCGCCAGCAGCCAAAACAGGGTAACTAATGAAAAACTGTTTTTT	CASSQNRVTNEKLFF
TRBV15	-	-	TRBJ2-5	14	TGTGCCACCAGCAGAGAGGCGCGGACGGAGACCCAGTACTTC	CATSREARTETQYF
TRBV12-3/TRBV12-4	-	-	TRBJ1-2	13	TGTGCCAGCAGTCCCCCCGGGGCCTATGGCTACACCTTC	CASSPPGAYGYTF
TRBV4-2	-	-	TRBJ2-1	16	TGTGCCAGCAGCCAAGCTGATGGGACTTTAAACAATGAGCAGTTCTTC	CASSQADGTLNNEQFF
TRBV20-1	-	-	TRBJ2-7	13	TGCAGTGCTCCCCTCCCTGCTACCTACGAGCAGTACTTC	CSAPLPATYEQYF
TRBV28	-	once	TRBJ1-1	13	TGTGCCAGCAGCACAGGGTGGGACACTGAAGCTTTCTTT	CASSTGWDTEAFF
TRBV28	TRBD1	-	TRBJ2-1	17	TGTGCCAGCAGCGGGACAGGGGGTGAAGGTTCCTACAATGAGCAGTTCTTC	CASSGTGGEGSYNEQFF
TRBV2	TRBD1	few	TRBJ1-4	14	TGTGCCAGCAGTACGACAGGGTCTAATGAAAAACTGTTTTTT	CASSTTGSNEKLFF
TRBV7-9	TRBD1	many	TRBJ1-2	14	TGTGCCAGCAGCCGTTCCGGGACAGCATATGGCTACACCTTC	CASSRSGTAYGYTF
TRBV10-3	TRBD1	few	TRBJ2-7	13	TGTGCCATCAGTGAATCGGGACAGTACGAGCAGTACTTC	CAISESGQYEQYF
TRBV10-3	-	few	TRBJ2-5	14	TGTGCCATCAGTGAGTCCACAGGGAAAAAGACCCAGTACTTC	CAISESTGKKTQYF
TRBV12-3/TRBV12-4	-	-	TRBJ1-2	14	TGTGCCAGCAGTCCGGGGGGGCAGTGGAGCTCTTACACCTTC	CASSPGGQWSSYTF
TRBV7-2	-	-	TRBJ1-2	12	TGTGCCAGCAGCCCGAACGCCTATGGCTACACCTTC	CASSPNAYGYTF
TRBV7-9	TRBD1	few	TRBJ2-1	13	TGTGCCAGCCCCCCGGACAGGTTGAATGAGCAGTTCTTC	CASPPDRLNEQFF
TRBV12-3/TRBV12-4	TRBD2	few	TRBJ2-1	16	TGTGCCAGCAGTTCCAAAGGGACTAGCGGGAGGAATGAGCAGTTCTTC	CASSSKGTSGRNEQFF
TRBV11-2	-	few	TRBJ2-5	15	TGTGCCAGCAGCTTAAGTCGCACCGGGGAGGAGACCCAGTACTTC	CASSLSRTGEETQYF
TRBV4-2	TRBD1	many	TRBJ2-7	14	TGTGCCAGCAGCCAAGAGCAGGGGGCGAACGAGCAGTACTTC	CASSQEQGANEQYF
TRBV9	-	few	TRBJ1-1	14	TGTGCCAGCAGCGTGACCAACGAGGGAGCTGAAGCTTTCTTT	CASSVTNEGAEAFF